The T cell receptor beta chain described here comes from a study of blood T cell repertoires in COVID-19. Study as a whole: The United States, Italy and Spain supplied acute and convalescent COVID-19 samples. T cells, B-cell-depleted T cells, or PBMCs provided the cDNA or gDNA that served as material.

This CDR3 spans 12 amino acids. V was pared by 6 bases and J by 9 bases, with 5 bases of the junction left unmatched. The authors' processing: Amplifying reference gene primers gave estimates of nucleated cell counts. TCRdb's copy holds only in-frame clones and misses some; the assay was immunoSEQ multiplex PCR. V, J and clone size are taken as reported in that table, and D and trimming were inferred from the DNA itself. The sample lists about 120,000 clones, around 88% occurring once. This receptor was obtained from a human donor with acute or convalescent COVID-19. The donor label of this sample is uncertain. The specimen was peripheral blood. V usage is TRBV12-3 or TRBV12-4 and J usage is TRBJ1-1; TRBD1 aligns across 9 bases. The CDR3 is CASSRGQGKAFF. DNA of the CDR3: TGTGCCAGCAGCCGTGGACAGGGGAAAGCTTTCTTT.